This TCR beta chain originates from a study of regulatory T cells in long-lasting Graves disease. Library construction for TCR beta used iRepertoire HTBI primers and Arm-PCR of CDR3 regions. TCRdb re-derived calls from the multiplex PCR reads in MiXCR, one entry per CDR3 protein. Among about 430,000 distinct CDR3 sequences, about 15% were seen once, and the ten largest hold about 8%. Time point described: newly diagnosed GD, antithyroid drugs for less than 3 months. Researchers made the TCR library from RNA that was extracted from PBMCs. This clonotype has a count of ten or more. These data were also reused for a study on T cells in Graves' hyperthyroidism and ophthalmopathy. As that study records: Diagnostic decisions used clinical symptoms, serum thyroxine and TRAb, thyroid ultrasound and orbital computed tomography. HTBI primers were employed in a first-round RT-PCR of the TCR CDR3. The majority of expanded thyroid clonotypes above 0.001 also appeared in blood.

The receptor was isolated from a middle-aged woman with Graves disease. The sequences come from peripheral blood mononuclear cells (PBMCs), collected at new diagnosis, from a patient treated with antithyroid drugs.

The DNA of the CDR3 is TGTGCCAGCAGCCAAGGCAGAGGGGGCCATCAGCCCCAGCATTTT. The encoded protein is CASSQGRGGHQPQHF. V is TRBV3-1 and J is TRBJ1-5; 7 bases are shared with TRBD1. The CDR3 is made up of 15 amino acids. In germline, CDR1 is LGHDT, CDR2 YNNKEL (reference sequence). V lost 1 base, J lost 5 bases, and 5 bases stayed unmatched. Based on the CDR3 plus reference TRBV3-1 and TRBJ1-5, the full variable domain is DTAVSQTPKYLVTQMGNDKSIKCEQNLGHDTMYWYKQDSKKFLKIMFSYNNKELIINETVPNRFSPKSPDKAHLNLHINSLELGDSAVYFCASSQGRGGHQPQHFGDGTRLSIL.